This T cell receptor (beta chain) is drawn from a study of blood T cell repertoires in COVID-19. CDR1 is LNHNV, CDR2 YYDKDF, per germline (reference sequence). V was pared by 2 bases and J by 7 bases, with 5 bases of the junction left unmatched. This CDR3 comprises 14 residues. Generated by immunoSEQ multiplex PCR, the TCRdb table keeps only in-frame clones and is missing some. The table shows 220,000 or so clones, with 85% occurring only once. The chain combines TRBV15 with TRBJ1-2; TRBD1 matches 9 bases. The source material was peripheral blood. The receptor was isolated from a man in his fifties or sixties who had recovered from COVID-19. CDR3 coding DNA: TGTGCCACCAGCAGACGGGGACAGGGTAGTGGCTACACCTTC. Amino acids: CATSRRGQGSGYTF. The whole variable domain, filled in from reference TRBV15 and TRBJ1-2, reads DAMVIQNPRYQVTQFGKPVTLSCSQTLNHNVMYWYQQKSSQAPKLLFHYYDKDFNNEADTPDNFQSRRPNTSFCFLDIRSPGLGDTAMYLCATSRRGQGSGYTFGSGTRLTVV.